The rows below give T cell receptor beta chains drawn from one sample of a study of blood T cell repertoires in COVID-19. Method: immunoSEQ multiplex PCR; TCRdb's copy keeps in-frame clones and lacks some. The sample holds tens of thousands of clones, over 75% seen once. The sample comprised peripheral blood. The receptor set was obtained from a woman of 80 years or more with acute or convalescent COVID-19. The CDR3 runs from the conserved cysteine through the conserved F or W. A D gene is named only where the DNA matches it firmly. Clone size is stated in some rows and not others, as once, few, many or a class when expanded.

D gene	V gene	J gene	clone size	CDR3 DNA	CDR3 protein
-	TRBV10-1	TRBJ2-3	few	TGCGCCAGCAGCCGGGTCCTCATTTGGGATACGCAGTATTTT	CASSRVLIWDTQYF
TRBD2	TRBV11-2	TRBJ2-1	-	TGTGCCAGCAGCTTACAGGGACTAGAGCAGTTCTTC	CASSLQGLEQFF
-	TRBV5-1	TRBJ1-5	-	TGCGCCAGCAGCTTGGGCGGTAACGGCAATCAGCCCCAGCATTTT	CASSLGGNGNQPQHF
-	TRBV5-4	TRBJ2-1	once	TGTGCCAGCAGCCACGACATGATGTCCTACAATGAGCAGTTCTTC	CASSHDMMSYNEQFF
-	TRBV5-4	TRBJ2-3	once	TGTGCCAGCAGTCTCTGGGGCTGGCTAGAAGATACGCAGTATTTT	CASSLWGWLEDTQYF
TRBD2	TRBV5-4	TRBJ2-1	few	TGTGCCAGCACCCCCCGCCCCAGCGGGAGGGTTGAGCAGTTCTTC	CASTPRPSGRVEQFF
TRBD1	TRBV18	TRBJ1-2	-	TGTGCCAGCTACGGACAGGTAGACAACTATGGCTACACCTTC	CASYGQVDNYGYTF
TRBD2	TRBV19	TRBJ2-1	-	TGTGCCAGTAGTATATCTCTTAGGTCTAGCGGGTTGAATGAGCAGTTCTTC	CASSISLRSSGLNEQFF
-	TRBV6-5	TRBJ1-3	-	TGTGCCAGCAGTTACTTCCAGGGAGGCTCTGGAAACACCATATATTTT	CASSYFQGGSGNTIYF
-	TRBV24-1	TRBJ2-5	-	TGTGCCACCAGTGACTGGGGGCTCGGGGAGACCCAGTACTTC	CATSDWGLGETQYF
TRBD2	TRBV7-2	TRBJ2-7	-	TGTGCCAGCAGCTTAACTAGCGGGAGGAACTACGAGCAGTACTTC	CASSLTSGRNYEQYF
-	TRBV11-2	TRBJ2-5	-	TGTGCCAGCAGCTCCCCGATCCTAGGTAGCTGGGAGACCCAGTACTTC	CASSSPILGSWETQYF
TRBD2	TRBV7-2	TRBJ2-2	-	TGTGCCAGCAGCTTACGAGGTGGCGCGGGAGGGGGGGAGCTGTTTTTT	CASSLRGGAGGGELFF
TRBD1	TRBV19	TRBJ1-2	-	TGTGCCAGTAGTAACCGGGACAGTTCCTATGGCTACACCTTC	CASSNRDSSYGYTF
-	TRBV3-1/TRBV3-2	TRBJ1-6	once	TGTGCCAGCAGCCAAGTAGGGGGTCGTAATTCACCCCTCCACTTT	CASSQVGGRNSPLHF
-	TRBV3-1/TRBV3-2	TRBJ1-1	-	TGTGCCAGCAGCCCCAGGACAGCGCCGAACACTGAAGCTTTCTTT	CASSPRTAPNTEAFF
-	TRBV4-3	TRBJ2-7	-	TGCGCCAGCAGCCACCCGGGCTTCGCGGGGGAGCAGTACTTC	CASSHPGFAGEQYF
-	TRBV5-1	TRBJ2-5	-	TGCGCCAGCAGCTTGGACTCGACTAGAGAGACCCAGTACTTC	CASSLDSTRETQYF
-	TRBV11-2	TRBJ2-7	-	TGTGCCAGCAGCCCCCGATCAGGGCGGAGCTACGAGCAGTACTTC	CASSPRSGRSYEQYF
TRBD2	TRBV30	TRBJ2-3	-	TGTGCCTGGAGTGCCGGTGACGGGAGGGCAGATACGCAGTATTTT	CAWSAGDGRADTQYF
-	TRBV14	TRBJ2-7	-	TGTGCCAGCAGCCACCAGGGGTTCTACGAGCAGTACTTC	CASSHQGFYEQYF
TRBD2	TRBV6-2/TRBV6-3	TRBJ2-2	-	TGTGCCAGCAGTTCCGGACGGGAGGCAGTTCGGGAGCTGTTTTTT	CASSSGREAVRELFF
-	TRBV30	TRBJ1-4	-	TGTGCCTGGACCTTGTCAGGGTGGGAACTGTTTTTT	CAWTLSGWELFF
-	TRBV18	TRBJ1-1	few	TGTGCCAGCTCACCAAGTCAGGGGAGAACTGAAGCTTTCTTT	CASSPSQGRTEAFF
-	TRBV28	TRBJ1-1	-	TGTGCCAACAGCTCGGGGGGATTGAACACTGAAGCTTTCTTT	CANSSGGLNTEAFF
-	TRBV19	TRBJ1-5	-	TGTGCCAGTAAAGCGGGAAGTCAGCCCCAGCATTTT	CASKAGSQPQHF
TRBD2	TRBV19	TRBJ2-1	-	TGTGCCAGTAGTATCTCTAGCGGGAGTGGTGCATACAATGAGCAGTTCTTC	CASSISSGSGAYNEQFF
TRBD2	TRBV6-2/TRBV6-3	TRBJ2-3	-	TGTGCCAGCAGCCCCGCGACTAGCGTCCCAGATACGCAGTATTTT	CASSPATSVPDTQYF
-	TRBV5-1	TRBJ1-1	once	TGCGCCAGCAGCCCCGGGAGTGGGCAGAAAACTGAAGCTTTCTTT	CASSPGSGQKTEAFF
TRBD2	TRBV9	TRBJ2-7	-	TGTGCCAGCAGCGTAGGGAGCGGGAAATTCAGCGAGCAGTACTTC	CASSVGSGKFSEQYF
-	TRBV6-5	TRBJ2-1	-	TGTGCCAGCAGTTACTTTGGGGCAGTTTCCTACAATGAGCAGTTCTTC	CASSYFGAVSYNEQFF
TRBD1	TRBV7-8	TRBJ1-5	few	TGTGCCAGCAGCTTAAGACAGGGGGCTTCCAATCAGCCCCAGCATTTT	CASSLRQGASNQPQHF
-	TRBV12-3/TRBV12-4	TRBJ2-3	-	TGTGCCAGCAGGCGGAGAGGAGATACGCAGTATTTT	CASRRRGDTQYF
-	TRBV5-6	TRBJ1-6	few	TGTGCCAGCAGCCCAACGCGCCGGGGGATCAATTCACCCCTCCACTTT	CASSPTRRGINSPLHF
TRBD1	TRBV29-1	TRBJ1-4	-	TGCAGCGTTGAGGGGACAGCTAATGAAAAACTGTTTTTT	CSVEGTANEKLFF
-	TRBV19	TRBJ2-1	-	TGTGCCAGTAGTATATCGAGAGGGTCCTACAATGAGCAGTTCTTC	CASSISRGSYNEQFF
TRBD1	TRBV6-6	TRBJ2-1	-	TGTGCCAGCAGTTACGGGGACAGGGGTAATGAGCAGTTCTTC	CASSYGDRGNEQFF
-	TRBV4-1	TRBJ1-2	-	TGCGCCAGCAGCCAAGATGGGGGGAGGTATAACTATGGCTACACCTTC	CASSQDGGRYNYGYTF
-	TRBV7-9	TRBJ1-3	-	TGTGCCAGCACCCCGATGGTACAGACTAATAGAAACACCATATATTTT	CASTPMVQTNRNTIYF
-	TRBV24-1	TRBJ2-5	-	TGTGCCACCAGTGATCCTTCCCGGGGGTCTGGAGTTGAGACCCAGTACTTC	CATSDPSRGSGVETQYF
TRBD1	TRBV29-1	TRBJ1-1	-	TGCAGCGTTGAAGAGAGGGGGCGGGGGAACACTGAAGCTTTCTTT	CSVEERGRGNTEAFF
-	TRBV6-2/TRBV6-3	TRBJ2-3	-	TGTGCCAGCAGTTACTCCGAGGGTACAGATACGCAGTATTTT	CASSYSEGTDTQYF
-	TRBV5-4	TRBJ2-1	few	TGTGCCAGCAGCGAACTCCTCTCCTACAATGAGCAGTTCTTC	CASSELLSYNEQFF
TRBD1	TRBV25-1	TRBJ2-3	-	TGTGCCAGCAGTGATAGGGGACAGGCGCAATACACGCAGTATTTT	CASSDRGQAQYTQYF
-	TRBV4-3	TRBJ2-7	-	TGCGCCAGCAGGGGGAGTTCCCACGAGCAGTACTTC	CASRGSSHEQYF
TRBD2	TRBV6-2/TRBV6-3	TRBJ2-1	-	TGTGCCAGCAGTTCGGGGGGTTCCTCCTACAATGAGCAGTTCTTC	CASSSGGSSYNEQFF
TRBD1	TRBV18	TRBJ2-2	-	TGTGCCAGCTCGCCGGGACAGGGTCTATCCGGGGAGCTGTTTTTT	CASSPGQGLSGELFF
-	TRBV10-2	TRBJ2-1	-	TGCGCCAGCTCCTACTCCTCGGTGCGCGGGGCCAATGAGCAGTTCTTC	CASSYSSVRGANEQFF
-	TRBV18	TRBJ1-1	-	TGTGCCAGCTCACCTTATGGGCAGGGACATGAAGCTTTCTTT	CASSPYGQGHEAFF
-	TRBV6-5	TRBJ2-1	-	TGTGCCAGCAGATCCACTAGGAGCTCCTACAATGAGCAGTTCTTC	CASRSTRSSYNEQFF
TRBD1	TRBV10-3	TRBJ1-2	-	TGTGCCATCAGTATGGGACAGGGGGACGGCTACACCTTC	CAISMGQGDGYTF
-	TRBV2	TRBJ2-1	few	TGTGCCAGCAAACCACCGGGACTCCCATACTGGAATGAGCAGTTCTTC	CASKPPGLPYWNEQFF
TRBD1	TRBV10-3	TRBJ1-1	-	TGTGCCATATCAGGGGGCTCAGGATATAACACTGAAGCTTTCTTT	CAISGGSGYNTEAFF
-	TRBV5-1	TRBJ1-2	-	TGCGCCAGCATCGTTTATCCAGGGGCGCAATATGGCTACACCTTC	CASIVYPGAQYGYTF